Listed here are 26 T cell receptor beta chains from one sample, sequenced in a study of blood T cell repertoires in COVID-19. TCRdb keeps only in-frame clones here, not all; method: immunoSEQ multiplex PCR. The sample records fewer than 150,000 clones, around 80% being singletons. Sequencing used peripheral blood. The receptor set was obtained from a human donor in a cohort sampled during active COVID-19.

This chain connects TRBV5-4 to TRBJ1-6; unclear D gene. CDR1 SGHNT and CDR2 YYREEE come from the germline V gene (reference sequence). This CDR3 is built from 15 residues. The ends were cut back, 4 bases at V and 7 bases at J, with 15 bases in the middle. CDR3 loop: CASSPDPGKNSPLHF. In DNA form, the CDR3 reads TGTGCCAGCAGCCCCGATCCGGGAAAAAATTCACCCCTCCACTTT. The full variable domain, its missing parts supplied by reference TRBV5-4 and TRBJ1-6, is ETGVTQSPTHLIKTRGQQVTLRCSSQSGHNTVSWYQQALGQGPQFIFQYYREEENGRGNFPPRFSGLQFPNYSSELNVNALELDDSALYLCASSPDPGKNSPLHFGNGTRLTVT.

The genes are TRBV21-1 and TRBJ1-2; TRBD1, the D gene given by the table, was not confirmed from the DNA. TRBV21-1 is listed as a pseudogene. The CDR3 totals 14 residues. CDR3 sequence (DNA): TGTGCCAGCAGCAAATGCTCACAGAACTATGGCTACACCTTC. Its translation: CASSKCSQNYGYTF.

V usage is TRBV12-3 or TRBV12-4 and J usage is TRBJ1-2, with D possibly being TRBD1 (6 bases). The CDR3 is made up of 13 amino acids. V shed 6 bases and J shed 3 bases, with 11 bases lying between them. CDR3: CASSGGPHYGYTF. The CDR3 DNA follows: TGTGCCAGCAGCGGGGGGCCTCACTATGGCTACACCTTC.

The CDR3 bases are TGTGCCAGCAGCCAGCAACTAGGGTGGGGGCATGAGCAGTTCTTC. It encodes CASSQQLGWGHEQFF. The V call is TRBV3-1 (or the pseudogene TRBV3-2), the J call TRBJ2-1; D may be TRBD1 (6 bases). This CDR3 spans 15 amino acids. Trimming pared 3 bases from V and 8 bases from J, leaving 17 bases between. CDR1 LGHDT and CDR2 YNNKEL come from the germline V gene (reference sequence).

CDR3 in DNA: TGTGCCAGCAGCTTAGACCTAGCGGGGGGGATACAAGAGACCCAGTACTTC. Its protein product is CASSLDLAGGIQETQYF. The rearrangement uses TRBV5-5 and TRBJ2-5; 12 bases line up with TRBD2. Germline CDR1 SGHKS, CDR2 YYEKEE (reference sequence). CDR3 length: 17 amino acids. With V trimmed by 2 bases and J by 2 bases, 7 bases remained unmatched.

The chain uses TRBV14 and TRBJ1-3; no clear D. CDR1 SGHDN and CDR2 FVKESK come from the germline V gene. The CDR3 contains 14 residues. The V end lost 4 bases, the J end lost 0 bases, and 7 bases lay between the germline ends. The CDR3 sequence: CASSRSGSGNTIYF. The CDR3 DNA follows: TGTGCCAGCAGCCGCAGCGGCTCTGGAAACACCATATATTTT.

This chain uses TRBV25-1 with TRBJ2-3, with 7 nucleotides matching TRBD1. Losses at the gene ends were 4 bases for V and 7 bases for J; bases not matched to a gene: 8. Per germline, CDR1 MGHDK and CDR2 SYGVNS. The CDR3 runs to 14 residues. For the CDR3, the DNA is TGTGCCAGCAGTGGGACAGGTCCTACGAATACGCAGTATTTT. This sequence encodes CASSGTGPTNTQYF.

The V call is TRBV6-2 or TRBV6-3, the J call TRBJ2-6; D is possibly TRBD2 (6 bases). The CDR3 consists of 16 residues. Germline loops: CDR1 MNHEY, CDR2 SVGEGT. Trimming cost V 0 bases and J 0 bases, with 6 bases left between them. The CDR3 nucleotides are TGTGCCAGCAGTTACTCGGGGGGCTCTGGGGCCAACGTCCTGACTTTC. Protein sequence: CASSYSGGSGANVLTF.

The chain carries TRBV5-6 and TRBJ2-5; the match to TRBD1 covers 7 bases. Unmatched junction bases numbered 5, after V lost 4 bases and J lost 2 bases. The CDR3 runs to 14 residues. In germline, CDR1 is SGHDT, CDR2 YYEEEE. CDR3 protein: CASSEDRAQETQYF. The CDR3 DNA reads TGTGCCAGCAGCGAAGACAGGGCTCAAGAGACCCAGTACTTC.

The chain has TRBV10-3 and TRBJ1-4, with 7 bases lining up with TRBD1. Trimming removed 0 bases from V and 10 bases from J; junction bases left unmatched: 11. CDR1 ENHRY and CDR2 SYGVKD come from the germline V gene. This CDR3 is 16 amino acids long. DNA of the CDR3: TGTGCCATCAGTGAGTCGGGGAACAGGGGAGATGCAAAACTGTTTTTT. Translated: CAISESGNRGDAKLFF.

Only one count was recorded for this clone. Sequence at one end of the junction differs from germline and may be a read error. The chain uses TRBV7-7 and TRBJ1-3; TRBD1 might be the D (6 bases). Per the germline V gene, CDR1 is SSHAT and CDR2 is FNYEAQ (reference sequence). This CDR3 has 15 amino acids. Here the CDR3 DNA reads TGTGCTAGCAGCCCTAGTACAGGGCCTGGAAACACCATATATTTT. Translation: CASSPSTGPGNTIYF.

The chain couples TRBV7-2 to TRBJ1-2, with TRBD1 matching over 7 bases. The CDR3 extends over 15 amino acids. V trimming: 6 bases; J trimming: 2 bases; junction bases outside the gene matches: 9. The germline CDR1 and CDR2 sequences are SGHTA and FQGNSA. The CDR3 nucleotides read TGTGCCAGCAGAAAGGGGGCAGGTGGGAACTATGGCTACACCTTC. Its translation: CASRKGAGGNYGYTF.

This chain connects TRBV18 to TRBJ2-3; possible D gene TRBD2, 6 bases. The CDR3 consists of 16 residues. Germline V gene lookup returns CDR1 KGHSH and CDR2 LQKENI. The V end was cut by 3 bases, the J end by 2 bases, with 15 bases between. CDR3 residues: CASSPPTRGFTDTQYF. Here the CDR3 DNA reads TGTGCCAGCTCACCGCCGACTAGAGGCTTCACAGATACGCAGTATTTT. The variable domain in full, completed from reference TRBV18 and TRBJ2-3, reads NAGVMQNPRHLVRRRGQEARLRCSPMKGHSHVYWYRQLPEEGLKFMVYLQKENIIDESGMPKERFSAEFPKEGPSILRIQQVVRGDSAAYFCASSPPTRGFTDTQYFGPGTRLTVL.

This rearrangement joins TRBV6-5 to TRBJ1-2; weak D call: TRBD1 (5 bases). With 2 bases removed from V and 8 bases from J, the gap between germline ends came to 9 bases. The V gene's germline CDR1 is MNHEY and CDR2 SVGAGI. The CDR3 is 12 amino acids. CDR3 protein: CASSYGRGGYTF. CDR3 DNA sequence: TGTGCCAGCAGTTACGGTAGGGGCGGCTACACCTTC.

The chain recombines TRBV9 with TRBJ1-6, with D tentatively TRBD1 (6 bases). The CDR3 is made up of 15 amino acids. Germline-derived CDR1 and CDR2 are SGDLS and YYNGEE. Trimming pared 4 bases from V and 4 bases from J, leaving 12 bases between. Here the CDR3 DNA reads TGTGCCAGCAGCTCCGGGACATCTTATAATTCACCCCTCCACTTT. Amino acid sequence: CASSSGTSYNSPLHF.

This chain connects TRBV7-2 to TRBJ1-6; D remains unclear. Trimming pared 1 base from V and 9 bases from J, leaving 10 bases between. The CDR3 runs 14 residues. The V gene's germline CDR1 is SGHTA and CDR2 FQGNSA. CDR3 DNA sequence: TGTGCCAGCAGCTTAGGGGATGAGGGTTCACCCCTCCACTTT. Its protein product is CASSLGDEGSPLHF.

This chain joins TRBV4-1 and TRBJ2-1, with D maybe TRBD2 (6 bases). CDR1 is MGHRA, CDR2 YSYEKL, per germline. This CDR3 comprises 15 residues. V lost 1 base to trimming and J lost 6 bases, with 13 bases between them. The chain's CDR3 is CASSQVVPGVNEQFF. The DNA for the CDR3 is TGCGCCAGCAGCCAAGTAGTCCCGGGGGTCAATGAGCAGTTCTTC.

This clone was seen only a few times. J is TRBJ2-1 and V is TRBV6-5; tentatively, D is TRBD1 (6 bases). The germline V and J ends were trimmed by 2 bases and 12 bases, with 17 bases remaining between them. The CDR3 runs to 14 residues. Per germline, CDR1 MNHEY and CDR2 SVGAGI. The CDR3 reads CASSYATSGDAQFF. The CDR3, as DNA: TGTGCCAGCAGTTACGCGACGTCAGGGGACGCGCAGTTCTTC.

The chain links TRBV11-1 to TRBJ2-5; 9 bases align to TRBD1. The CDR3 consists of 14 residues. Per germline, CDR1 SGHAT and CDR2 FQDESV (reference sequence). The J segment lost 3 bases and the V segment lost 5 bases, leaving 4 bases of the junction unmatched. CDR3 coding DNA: TGTGCCAGCAGCCCCCGGACAGGGGAAGAGACCCAGTACTTC. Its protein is CASSPRTGEETQYF.

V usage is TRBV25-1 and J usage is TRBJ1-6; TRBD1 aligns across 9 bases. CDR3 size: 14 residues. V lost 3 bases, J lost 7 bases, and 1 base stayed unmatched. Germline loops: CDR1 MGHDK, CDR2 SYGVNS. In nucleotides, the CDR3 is TGTGCCAGCAGTGACGGGACAGGGAATTCACCCCTCCACTTT. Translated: CASSDGTGNSPLHF.

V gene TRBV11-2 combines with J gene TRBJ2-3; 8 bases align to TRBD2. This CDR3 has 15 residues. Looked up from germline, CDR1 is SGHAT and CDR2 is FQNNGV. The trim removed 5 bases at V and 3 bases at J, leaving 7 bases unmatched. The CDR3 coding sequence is TGTGCCAGCAGCCGATTTCGGGGGGGTACAGATACGCAGTATTTT. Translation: CASSRFRGGTDTQYF.

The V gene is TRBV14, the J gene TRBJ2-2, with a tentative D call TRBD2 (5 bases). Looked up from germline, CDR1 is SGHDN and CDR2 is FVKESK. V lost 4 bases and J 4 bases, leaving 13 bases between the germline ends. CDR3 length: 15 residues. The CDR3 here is CASSPLYGITGELFF. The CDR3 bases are TGTGCCAGCAGCCCCCTCTACGGGATCACCGGGGAGCTGTTTTTT.

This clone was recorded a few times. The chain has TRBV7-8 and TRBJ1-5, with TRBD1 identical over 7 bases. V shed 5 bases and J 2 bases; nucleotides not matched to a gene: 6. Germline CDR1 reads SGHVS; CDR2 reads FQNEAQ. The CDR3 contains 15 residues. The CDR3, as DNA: TGTGCCAGCAGCATAAGGACAGGAGGCAATCAGCCCCAGCATTTT. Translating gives CASSIRTGGNQPQHF.

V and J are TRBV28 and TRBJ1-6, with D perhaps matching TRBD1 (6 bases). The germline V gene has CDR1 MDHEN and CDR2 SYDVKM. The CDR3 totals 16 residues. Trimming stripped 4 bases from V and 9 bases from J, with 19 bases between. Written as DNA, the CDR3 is TGTGCCAGCAGTTCCCCCCAACAGGGTTTGACTTCACCCCTCCACTTT. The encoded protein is CASSSPQQGLTSPLHF.

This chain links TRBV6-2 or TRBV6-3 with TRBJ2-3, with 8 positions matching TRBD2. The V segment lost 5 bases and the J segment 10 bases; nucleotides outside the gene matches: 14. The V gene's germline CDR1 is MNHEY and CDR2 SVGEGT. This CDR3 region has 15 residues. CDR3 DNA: TGTGCCAGCAGTACGCCGGGACTAGTCCCTCTAGCGCAGTATTTT. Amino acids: CASSTPGLVPLAQYF.

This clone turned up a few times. The CDR3: CASNFEQVARETQYF. The CDR3, as DNA: TGTGCCAGCAATTTTGAACAGGTCGCGAGGGAGACCCAGTACTTC. This chain connects TRBV6-5 to TRBJ2-5; a weak D match, TRBD1 (5 bases). The CDR3 is 15 amino acids. Trimming took 7 bases from V and 5 from J, leaving 20 bases between them. Germline V gene lookup returns CDR1 MNHEY and CDR2 SVGAGI.